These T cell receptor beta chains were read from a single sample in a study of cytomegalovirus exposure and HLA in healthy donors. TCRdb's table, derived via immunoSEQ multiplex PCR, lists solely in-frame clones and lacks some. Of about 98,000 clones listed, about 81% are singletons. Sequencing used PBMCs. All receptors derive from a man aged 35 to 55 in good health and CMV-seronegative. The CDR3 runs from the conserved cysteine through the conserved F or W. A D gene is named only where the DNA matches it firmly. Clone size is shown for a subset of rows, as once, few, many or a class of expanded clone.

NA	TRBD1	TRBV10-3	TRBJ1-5	TGTGCCATCAGTGGAAGACAGGGGGCTGACCAGCCCCAGCATTTT	CAISGRQGADQPQHF
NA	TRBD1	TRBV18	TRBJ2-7	TGTGCCAGCTCACCTACCGGACAGGGGGGCTACGAGCAGTACTTC	CASSPTGQGGYEQYF
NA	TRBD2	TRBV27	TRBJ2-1	TGTGCCAGCAGTTTCCTAGCGGGGGTGACAGGGGAGCAGTTCTTC	CASSFLAGVTGEQFF
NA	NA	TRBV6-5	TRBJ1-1	TGTGCCAGCAGGAAAGACAGAGTGCCAAACACTGAAGCTTTCTTT	CASRKDRVPNTEAFF
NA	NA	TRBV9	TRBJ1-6	TGTGCCAGCAGCGTAGAGGCAGCGGGGAGCTCCTATAATTCACCCCTCCACTTT	CASSVEAAGSSYNSPLHF
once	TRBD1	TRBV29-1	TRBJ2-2	TGCAGCGGCCGACAGGGTACGAACACCGGGGAGCTGTTTTTT	CSGRQGTNTGELFF
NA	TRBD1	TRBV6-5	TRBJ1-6	TGTGCCAGCAGCCTAACAGGGGCGTATAATTCACCCCTCCACTTT	CASSLTGAYNSPLHF
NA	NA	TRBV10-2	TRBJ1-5	TGCGCCAGCAGTGAGTCCGGTAGCAATCAGCCCCAGCATTTT	CASSESGSNQPQHF
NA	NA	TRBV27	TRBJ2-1	TGTGCCACCTTAACAGGGTTGGGTGAGCAGTTCTTC	CATLTGLGEQFF
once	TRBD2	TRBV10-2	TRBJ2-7	TGCGCCAGCAGCGCCACTAGCGGGGGAACCTACGAGCAGTACTTC	CASSATSGGTYEQYF
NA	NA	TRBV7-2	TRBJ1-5	TGTGCCAGCAGCTCGCGGGGGGGAGGACAGCCCCAGCATTTT	CASSSRGGGQPQHF
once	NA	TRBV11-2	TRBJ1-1	TGTGCCAGCAGGGGGACATTTTCCATGAACACTGAAGCTTTCTTT	CASRGTFSMNTEAFF
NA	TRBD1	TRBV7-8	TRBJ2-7	TGTGCCAGCACATTCAACAGGGGTAGCTACGAGCAGTACTTC	CASTFNRGSYEQYF
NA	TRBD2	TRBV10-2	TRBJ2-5	TGCGCCAGCAGAGCCGATCCAGGGAGGGGAGAGACCCAGTACTTC	CASRADPGRGETQYF
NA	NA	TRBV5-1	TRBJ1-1	TGCGCCAGCAGCGACGCGCGAGGCAGCAACACTGAAGCTTTCTTT	CASSDARGSNTEAFF
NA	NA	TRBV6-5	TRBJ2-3	TGTGCCAGCAGGAGCGATACTAGCACAGATACGCAGTATTTT	CASRSDTSTDTQYF
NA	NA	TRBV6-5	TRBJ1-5	TGTGCCAGCAGAGGAATAGAGGGCAATCAGCCCCAGCATTTT	CASRGIEGNQPQHF
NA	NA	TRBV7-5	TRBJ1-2	TGTGCCAGCAGCTTAGGTCAGAAGTATGGCTACACCTTC	CASSLGQKYGYTF
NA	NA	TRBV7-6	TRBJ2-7	TGTGCCAGCAGCAGTAATCCGATCTCACACATAACAGGGTACGAGCAGTACTTC	CASSSNPISHITGYEQYF
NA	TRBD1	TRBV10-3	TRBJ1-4	TGTGCCATCAGTCCCAAAGGACAGGGGGATGAAAAACTGTTTTTT	CAISPKGQGDEKLFF
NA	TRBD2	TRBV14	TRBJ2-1	TGTGCCAGCAGCCAACGGATAGAGACTAGCTCAGTCTTC	CASSQRIETSSVF
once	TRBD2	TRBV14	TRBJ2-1	TGTGCCAGCAGCCATATACCGGGACTAGCGCCGAGCTCCTACAATGAGCAGTTCTTC	CASSHIPGLAPSSYNEQFF
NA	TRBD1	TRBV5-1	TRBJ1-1	TGCGCCAGCAGCTATAAACCAGGGGGCGCGAACACTGAAGCTTTCTTT	CASSYKPGGANTEAFF
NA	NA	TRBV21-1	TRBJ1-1	TGTGCCAGCAGCGCCCTATGGGGAGGGACTGAAGCTTTCTTT	CASSALWGGTEAFF
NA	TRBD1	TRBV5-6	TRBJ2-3	TGTGCCAGCAGTTTCGGACAGGGCACAGATACGCAGTATTTT	CASSFGQGTDTQYF
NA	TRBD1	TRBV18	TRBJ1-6	TGTGCCAGCTCACCGAACACAGGGGGCTCACCCCTCCACTTT	CASSPNTGGSPLHF
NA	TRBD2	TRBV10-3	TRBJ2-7	TGTGCCATCAGTGGCGGGGGTGATAGACCAGGGGAGCAGTACTTC	CAISGGGDRPGEQYF
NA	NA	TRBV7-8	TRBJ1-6	TGTGCCAGCAGCTTAGTAGGGGTGGACTATAATTCACCCCTCCACTTT	CASSLVGVDYNSPLHF